The clone carrying this T cell receptor beta chain was counted many times. RNA transcripts provided the source from which TCR beta CDR3 regions were amplified. TCR CDR3 regions were first amplified by RT-PCR with HTBI primers. One entry per CDR3 protein results from TCRdb running MiXCR on the multiplex PCR reads. This table holds about 600,000 distinct CDR3 sequences, approximately 15% found once. These data belong to a study of T cells in Graves' hyperthyroidism and ophthalmopathy. The germline V gene has CDR1 SNHLY and CDR2 FYNNEI. The CDR3 extends over 14 amino acids. V was pared by 6 bases and J by 10 bases, with 13 bases of the junction left unmatched.

This TCR was recovered from a woman aged 40 to 50 with Graves' ophthalmopathy. The chain has TRBV2 and TRBJ1-2; 8 nucleotides align to TRBD1. Sequenced input: blood. CDR3 DNA: TGTGCCAGCAGACCCGGCGGGGACAGGTTTGACTACACCTTC. Translating gives CASRPGGDRFDYTF.